Below are 13 T cell receptor beta chains sequenced from a single sample in a study of vaccination effects on CD4 cells after COVID-19. Pools of viral peptides were used by the ViraFEST assay to expand antigen-specific CD4+ T cells ahead of sequencing. Culture proceeded for under twelve days, and CD4+ T cells were then isolated. Participants each got two BNT162b2 or mRNA-1273 vaccine doses. The antigens for these receptors are not known. Using immunoSEQ multiplex PCR, the repertoire was profiled, and TCRdb retains in-frame clones only, with some absent. The repertoire includes some 30,000 clones, around 80% of them detected once, and about 5.7% sits in the top ten. Sequencing was performed on CD4+ T cells from PBMCs cultured with SARS-CoV-2 spike peptides, taken after COVID-19 vaccination. The source of these receptors is a human donor who received a COVID-19 vaccine. Some clones in this sample may be carry-over from other donors' samples.

V is TRBV7-3 and J is TRBJ2-7; D may be TRBD2 (7 bases). V was clipped by 2 bases and J by 0 bases, with 17 bases between them. The CDR3 consists of 17 residues. Germline V gene sequence: CDR1 SGHTA, CDR2 FQGTGA. This CDR3 reads CASSLRGAKDSSYEQYV. The CDR3 DNA is TGTGCCAGCAGCTTACGGGGGGCCAAAGACAGCTCCTACGAGCAGTACGTC.

This rearrangement joins TRBV25-1 to TRBJ1-1, with a weak D call TRBD1 (5 bases). The germline CDR1 and CDR2 sequences are MGHDK and SYGVNS. The CDR3 sequence is 13 residues long. Trimming pared 3 bases from V and 1 base from J, leaving 6 bases between. The CDR3 is CASSEGENTEAFF. CDR3 coding DNA: TGTGCCAGCAGTGAGGGGGAGAACACTGAAGCTTTCTTT. The full variable domain, with the rest looked up from reference TRBV25-1 and TRBJ1-1, is EADIYQTPRYLVIGTGKKITLECSQTMGHDKMYWYQQDPGMELHLIHYSYGVNSTEKGDLSSESTVSRIRTEHFPLTLESARPSHTSQYLCASSEGENTEAFFGQGTRLTVV.

V usage is TRBV19 and J usage is TRBJ2-1; D not certain. V lost 3 bases to trimming and J lost 5 bases, with 20 bases between them. Looked up from germline, CDR1 is LNHDA and CDR2 is SQIVND (reference sequence). The CDR3 loop spans 17 amino acids. Written as DNA, the CDR3 is TGTGCCAGTAGTATTTCCGCCAGGCGGACGGTAAACAATGAGCAGTTCTTC. Its protein product is CASSISARRTVNNEQFF.

The CDR3 DNA reads TGTGCCAGCAGCTACTTGAGCGGGGTCAACACCGGGGAGCTGTTTTTT. Translated: CASSYLSGVNTGELFF. The chain joins TRBV7-2 to TRBJ2-2; 7 nucleotides line up with TRBD2. With 4 bases clipped from V and 2 bases from J, the junction kept 7 bases outside the gene matches. CDR1 is SGHTA and CDR2 is FQGNSA in the germline V gene. CDR3 length equals 16 residues.

This sequence joins TRBV14 and TRBJ1-5, with D hard to call. V lost 1 base to trimming and J lost 9 bases, with 10 bases between them. Per germline, CDR1 SGHDN and CDR2 FVKESK. The length of the CDR3 is 13 residues. In DNA, the CDR3 is TGTGCCAGCAGCCAAGGAGGGTCCTGGCCCCAGCATTTT. It is translated as CASSQGGSWPQHF.

The chain employs TRBV29-1 and TRBJ2-4, with 9 bases that match TRBD1. From germline, CDR1 is SQVTM and CDR2 ANQGSEA. Trimming at V came to 2 bases and at J to 2 bases, leaving 4 bases not matched to a gene. The CDR3 covers 15 residues. The CDR3 protein is CSVEHRGRSKNIQYF. In DNA, the CDR3 is TGCAGCGTTGAACACAGGGGGCGTTCCAAAAACATTCAGTACTTC.

V is TRBV7-3 and J is TRBJ2-3, with 9 nucleotides matching TRBD2. The CDR3 is 15 residues long. CDR1 and CDR2 from the germline V gene are SGHTA and FQGTGA. Germline trimming cut 2 bases from V and 5 bases from J; bases unmatched to any gene: 5. Written as DNA, the CDR3 is TGTGCCAGCAGCTTAGGCGGGGGGGCGAGAGATACGCAGTATTTT. Translated, it gives CASSLGGGARDTQYF.

The chain carries TRBV2 and TRBJ2-1; D is perhaps TRBD2 (7 bases). Trimming took 3 bases from V and 8 from J, leaving 17 bases between them. Germline CDR1 SNHLY, CDR2 FYNNEI. There are 15 residues in the CDR3. The CDR3 DNA follows: TGTGCCAGCAGTGATCCGGGGGGCTTTGAGGATGAGCAGTTCTTC. This translates into CASSDPGGFEDEQFF.

The rearrangement uses TRBV10-3 and TRBJ1-5; D may be TRBD1 (5 bases). The CDR3 is 15 residues long. Trimming cost V 1 base and J 8 bases, with 15 bases left between them. Germline CDR1 ENHRY, CDR2 SYGVKD. CDR3 protein: CAISEWGGEGEPQHF. Here the CDR3 DNA reads TGTGCCATCAGTGAGTGGGGCGGAGAAGGGGAGCCCCAGCATTTT.

V is TRBV28 and J is TRBJ1-3, with D unresolved. The CDR3 is 16 residues long. V was pared by 4 bases and J by 0 bases, with 13 bases between. Germline CDR1 MDHEN, CDR2 SYDVKM. CDR3 in amino acids: CASSSPGPSSGNTIYF. The CDR3 nucleotides read TGTGCCAGCAGTTCCCCGGGCCCCAGCTCTGGAAACACCATATATTTT.

The V call is TRBV7-2, the J call TRBJ2-4; D is ambiguous. V lost 3 bases to trimming and J lost 1 base, with 10 bases between them. The CDR3 extends over 15 amino acids. The germline V gene encodes CDR1 SGHTA and CDR2 FQGNSA. CDR3 amino acids: CASSFPSGAKNIQYF. In DNA form, the CDR3 reads TGTGCCAGCAGCTTTCCCAGTGGGGCCAAAAACATTCAGTACTTC.

This chain uses TRBV5-1 with TRBJ1-5; perhaps TRBD1 as D (5 bases). CDR3 length equals 16 residues. The V gene's germline CDR1 is SGHRS and CDR2 YFSETQ. Trimming took off 4 bases at V and 5 bases at J, with 19 bases between the two ends. For the CDR3, the DNA is TGCGCCAGCAGCCCGATCCCGGCCGGGGGGGATCAGCCCCAGCATTTT. Amino acid sequence: CASSPIPAGGDQPQHF.

This clone was counted a single time. The CDR3, as DNA: TGTGCCAGCAGCTTAGATCAGGGGGCTTCTTTCTTT. This encodes CASSLDQGASFF. This chain joins TRBV7-8 and TRBJ1-1, with TRBD1 matching over 8 bases. The V and J ends lost 1 base and 12 bases, in that order; junction bases with no gene match: 4. Germline values: CDR1 SGHVS, CDR2 FQNEAQ. The CDR3 is made up of 12 amino acids.